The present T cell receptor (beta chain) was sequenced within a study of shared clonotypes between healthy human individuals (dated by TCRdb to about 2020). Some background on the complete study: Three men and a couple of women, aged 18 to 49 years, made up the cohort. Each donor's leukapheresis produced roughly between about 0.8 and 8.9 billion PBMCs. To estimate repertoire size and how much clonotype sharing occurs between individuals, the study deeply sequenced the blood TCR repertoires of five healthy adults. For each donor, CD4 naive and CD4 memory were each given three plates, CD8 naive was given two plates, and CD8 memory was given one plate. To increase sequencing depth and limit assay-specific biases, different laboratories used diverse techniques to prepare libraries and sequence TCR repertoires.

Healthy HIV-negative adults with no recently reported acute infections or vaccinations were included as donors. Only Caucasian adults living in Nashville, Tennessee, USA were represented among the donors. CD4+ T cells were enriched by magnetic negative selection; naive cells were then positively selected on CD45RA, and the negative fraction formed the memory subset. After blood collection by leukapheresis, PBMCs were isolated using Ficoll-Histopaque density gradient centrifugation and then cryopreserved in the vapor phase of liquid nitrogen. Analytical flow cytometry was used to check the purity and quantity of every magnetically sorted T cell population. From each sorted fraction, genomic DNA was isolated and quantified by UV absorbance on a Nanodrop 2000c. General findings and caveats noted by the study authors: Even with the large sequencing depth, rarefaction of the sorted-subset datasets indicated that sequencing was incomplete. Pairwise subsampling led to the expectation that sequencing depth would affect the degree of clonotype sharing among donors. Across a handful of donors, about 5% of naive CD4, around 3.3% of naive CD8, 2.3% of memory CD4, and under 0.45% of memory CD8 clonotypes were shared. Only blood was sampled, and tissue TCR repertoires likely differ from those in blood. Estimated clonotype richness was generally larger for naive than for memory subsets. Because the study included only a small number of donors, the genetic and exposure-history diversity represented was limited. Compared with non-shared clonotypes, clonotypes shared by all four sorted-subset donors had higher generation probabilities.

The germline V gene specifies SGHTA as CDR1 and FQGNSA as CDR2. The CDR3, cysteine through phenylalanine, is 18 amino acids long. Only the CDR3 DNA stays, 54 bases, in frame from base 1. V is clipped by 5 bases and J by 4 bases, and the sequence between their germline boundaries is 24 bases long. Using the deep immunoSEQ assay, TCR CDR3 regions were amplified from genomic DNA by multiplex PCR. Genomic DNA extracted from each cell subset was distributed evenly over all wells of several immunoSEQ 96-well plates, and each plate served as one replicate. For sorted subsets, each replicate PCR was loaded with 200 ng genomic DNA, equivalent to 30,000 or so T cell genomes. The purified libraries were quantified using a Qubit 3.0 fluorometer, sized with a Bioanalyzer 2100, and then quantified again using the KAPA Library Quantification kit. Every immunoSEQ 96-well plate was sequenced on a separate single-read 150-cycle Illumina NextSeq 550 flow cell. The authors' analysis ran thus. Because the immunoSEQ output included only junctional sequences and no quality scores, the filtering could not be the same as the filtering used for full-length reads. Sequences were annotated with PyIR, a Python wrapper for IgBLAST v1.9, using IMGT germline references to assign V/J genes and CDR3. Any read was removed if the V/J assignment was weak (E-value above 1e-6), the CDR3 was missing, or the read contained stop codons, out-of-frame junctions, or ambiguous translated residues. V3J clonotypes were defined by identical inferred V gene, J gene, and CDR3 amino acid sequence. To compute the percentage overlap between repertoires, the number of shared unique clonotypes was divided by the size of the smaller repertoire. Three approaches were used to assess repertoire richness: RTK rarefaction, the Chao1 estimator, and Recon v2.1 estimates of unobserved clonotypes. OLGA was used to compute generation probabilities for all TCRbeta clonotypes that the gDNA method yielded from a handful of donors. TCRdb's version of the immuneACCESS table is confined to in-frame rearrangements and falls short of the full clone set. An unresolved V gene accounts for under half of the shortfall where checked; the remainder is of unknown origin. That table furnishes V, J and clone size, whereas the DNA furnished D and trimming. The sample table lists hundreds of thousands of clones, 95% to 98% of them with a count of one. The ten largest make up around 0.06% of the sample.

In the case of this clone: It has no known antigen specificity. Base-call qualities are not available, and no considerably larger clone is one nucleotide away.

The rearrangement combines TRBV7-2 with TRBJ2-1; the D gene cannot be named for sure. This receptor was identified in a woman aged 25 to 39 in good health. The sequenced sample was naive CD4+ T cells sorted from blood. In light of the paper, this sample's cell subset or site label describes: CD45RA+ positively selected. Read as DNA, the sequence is TGTGCCAGCAGCCCTACCCCTTTTTTTGTGGCCTCTTACAATGAGCAGTTCTTC. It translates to CASSPTPFFVASYNEQFF.